These T cell receptor beta chains were read from a single sample in a study of T-cell memory formation after mild COVID-19. TCRdb processed the 5' RACE reads anew with MiXCR; each CDR3 protein has one entry. The profile shows approximately 290,000 distinct CDR3 sequences, roughly 8.2% of them singletons. Sequences were obtained from PBMCs or a T cell subset sorted from them (not recorded which). These receptors came from a man aged 18 to 30 who had mild COVID-19 (a few samples of this study predate the infection). Cell type and time point are not known. CDR3s include the opening cysteine and the closing phenylalanine or tryptophan.

TRBV5-6,CASSQLALLPHRAHSEAFF
TRBV5-4,CASQTDTDTQYF
TRBV4-3,CASSPAGTSSHGAREQYF
TRBV7-2,CASSFPEITEAFF
TRBV7-2,CASSSTGEAGGNTIYF
TRBV5-6,CASSLRPTGTGSNYGYTF
TRBV4-3,CASSQDLKGGGDYNEQFF
TRBV7-2,CASSLVHRNEQFF
TRBV4-1,CASSQDVGASTDTQYF
TRBV5-1,CASSLQGYRTEAFF
TRBV5-1,CASHRNYNSPLHF
TRBV6-5,CAGGISYNSPLHF
TRBV2,CASSVWETQYF
TRBV4-2,CASSPETGNQPQHF
TRBV12-3/TRBV12-4,CASSLVFNSPLHF
TRBV5-1,CASSLGGTADNEQFF
TRBV7-9,CASSFRPGASTNEKLFF
TRBV20-1,CSARGQGIRVDTQYF